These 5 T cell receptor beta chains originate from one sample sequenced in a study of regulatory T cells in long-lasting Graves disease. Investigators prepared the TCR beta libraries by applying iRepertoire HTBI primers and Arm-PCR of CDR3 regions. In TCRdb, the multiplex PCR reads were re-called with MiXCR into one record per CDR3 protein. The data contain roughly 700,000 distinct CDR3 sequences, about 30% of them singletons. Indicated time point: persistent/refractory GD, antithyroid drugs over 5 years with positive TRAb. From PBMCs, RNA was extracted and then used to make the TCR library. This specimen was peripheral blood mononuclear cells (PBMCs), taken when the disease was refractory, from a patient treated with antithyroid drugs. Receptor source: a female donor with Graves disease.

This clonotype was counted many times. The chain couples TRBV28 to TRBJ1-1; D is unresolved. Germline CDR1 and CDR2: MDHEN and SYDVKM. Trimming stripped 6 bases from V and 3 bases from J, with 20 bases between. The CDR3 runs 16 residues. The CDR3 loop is CASSQGLGRRDTEAFF. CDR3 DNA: TGTGCCAGCAGCCAAGGCCTAGGGAGGAGGGACACTGAAGCTTTCTTT.

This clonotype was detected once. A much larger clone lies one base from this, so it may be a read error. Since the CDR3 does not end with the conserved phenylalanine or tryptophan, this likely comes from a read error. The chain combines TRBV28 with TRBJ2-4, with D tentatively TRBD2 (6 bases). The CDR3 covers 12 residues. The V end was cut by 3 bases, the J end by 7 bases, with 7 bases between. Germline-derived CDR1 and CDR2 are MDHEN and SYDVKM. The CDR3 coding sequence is TGTGCCAGCAGTTTTCGGGGGAACATTCAGTACCTC. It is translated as CASSFRGNIQYL.

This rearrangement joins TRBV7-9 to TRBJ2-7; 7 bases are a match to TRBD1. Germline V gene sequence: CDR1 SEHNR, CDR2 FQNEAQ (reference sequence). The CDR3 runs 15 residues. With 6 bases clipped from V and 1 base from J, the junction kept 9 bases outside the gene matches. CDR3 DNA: TGTGCCAGCAGTTCTACAGGGGCCCCTTCCTACGAGCAGTACTTC. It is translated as CASSSTGAPSYEQYF.

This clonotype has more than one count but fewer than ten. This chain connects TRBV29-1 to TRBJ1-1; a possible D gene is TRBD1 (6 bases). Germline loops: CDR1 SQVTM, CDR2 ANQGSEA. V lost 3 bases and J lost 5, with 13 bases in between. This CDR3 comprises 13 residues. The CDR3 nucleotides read TGCAGCGTTGACTCCGGGGGCGGAACTGAAGCTTTCTTT. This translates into CSVDSGGGTEAFF.

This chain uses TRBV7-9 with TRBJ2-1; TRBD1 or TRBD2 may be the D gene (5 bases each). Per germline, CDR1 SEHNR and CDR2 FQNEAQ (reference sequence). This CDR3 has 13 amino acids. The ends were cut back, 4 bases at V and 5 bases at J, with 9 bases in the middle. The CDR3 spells CASSSRDHNEQFF. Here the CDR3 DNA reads TGTGCCAGCAGCTCCCGGGACCACAATGAGCAGTTCTTC.